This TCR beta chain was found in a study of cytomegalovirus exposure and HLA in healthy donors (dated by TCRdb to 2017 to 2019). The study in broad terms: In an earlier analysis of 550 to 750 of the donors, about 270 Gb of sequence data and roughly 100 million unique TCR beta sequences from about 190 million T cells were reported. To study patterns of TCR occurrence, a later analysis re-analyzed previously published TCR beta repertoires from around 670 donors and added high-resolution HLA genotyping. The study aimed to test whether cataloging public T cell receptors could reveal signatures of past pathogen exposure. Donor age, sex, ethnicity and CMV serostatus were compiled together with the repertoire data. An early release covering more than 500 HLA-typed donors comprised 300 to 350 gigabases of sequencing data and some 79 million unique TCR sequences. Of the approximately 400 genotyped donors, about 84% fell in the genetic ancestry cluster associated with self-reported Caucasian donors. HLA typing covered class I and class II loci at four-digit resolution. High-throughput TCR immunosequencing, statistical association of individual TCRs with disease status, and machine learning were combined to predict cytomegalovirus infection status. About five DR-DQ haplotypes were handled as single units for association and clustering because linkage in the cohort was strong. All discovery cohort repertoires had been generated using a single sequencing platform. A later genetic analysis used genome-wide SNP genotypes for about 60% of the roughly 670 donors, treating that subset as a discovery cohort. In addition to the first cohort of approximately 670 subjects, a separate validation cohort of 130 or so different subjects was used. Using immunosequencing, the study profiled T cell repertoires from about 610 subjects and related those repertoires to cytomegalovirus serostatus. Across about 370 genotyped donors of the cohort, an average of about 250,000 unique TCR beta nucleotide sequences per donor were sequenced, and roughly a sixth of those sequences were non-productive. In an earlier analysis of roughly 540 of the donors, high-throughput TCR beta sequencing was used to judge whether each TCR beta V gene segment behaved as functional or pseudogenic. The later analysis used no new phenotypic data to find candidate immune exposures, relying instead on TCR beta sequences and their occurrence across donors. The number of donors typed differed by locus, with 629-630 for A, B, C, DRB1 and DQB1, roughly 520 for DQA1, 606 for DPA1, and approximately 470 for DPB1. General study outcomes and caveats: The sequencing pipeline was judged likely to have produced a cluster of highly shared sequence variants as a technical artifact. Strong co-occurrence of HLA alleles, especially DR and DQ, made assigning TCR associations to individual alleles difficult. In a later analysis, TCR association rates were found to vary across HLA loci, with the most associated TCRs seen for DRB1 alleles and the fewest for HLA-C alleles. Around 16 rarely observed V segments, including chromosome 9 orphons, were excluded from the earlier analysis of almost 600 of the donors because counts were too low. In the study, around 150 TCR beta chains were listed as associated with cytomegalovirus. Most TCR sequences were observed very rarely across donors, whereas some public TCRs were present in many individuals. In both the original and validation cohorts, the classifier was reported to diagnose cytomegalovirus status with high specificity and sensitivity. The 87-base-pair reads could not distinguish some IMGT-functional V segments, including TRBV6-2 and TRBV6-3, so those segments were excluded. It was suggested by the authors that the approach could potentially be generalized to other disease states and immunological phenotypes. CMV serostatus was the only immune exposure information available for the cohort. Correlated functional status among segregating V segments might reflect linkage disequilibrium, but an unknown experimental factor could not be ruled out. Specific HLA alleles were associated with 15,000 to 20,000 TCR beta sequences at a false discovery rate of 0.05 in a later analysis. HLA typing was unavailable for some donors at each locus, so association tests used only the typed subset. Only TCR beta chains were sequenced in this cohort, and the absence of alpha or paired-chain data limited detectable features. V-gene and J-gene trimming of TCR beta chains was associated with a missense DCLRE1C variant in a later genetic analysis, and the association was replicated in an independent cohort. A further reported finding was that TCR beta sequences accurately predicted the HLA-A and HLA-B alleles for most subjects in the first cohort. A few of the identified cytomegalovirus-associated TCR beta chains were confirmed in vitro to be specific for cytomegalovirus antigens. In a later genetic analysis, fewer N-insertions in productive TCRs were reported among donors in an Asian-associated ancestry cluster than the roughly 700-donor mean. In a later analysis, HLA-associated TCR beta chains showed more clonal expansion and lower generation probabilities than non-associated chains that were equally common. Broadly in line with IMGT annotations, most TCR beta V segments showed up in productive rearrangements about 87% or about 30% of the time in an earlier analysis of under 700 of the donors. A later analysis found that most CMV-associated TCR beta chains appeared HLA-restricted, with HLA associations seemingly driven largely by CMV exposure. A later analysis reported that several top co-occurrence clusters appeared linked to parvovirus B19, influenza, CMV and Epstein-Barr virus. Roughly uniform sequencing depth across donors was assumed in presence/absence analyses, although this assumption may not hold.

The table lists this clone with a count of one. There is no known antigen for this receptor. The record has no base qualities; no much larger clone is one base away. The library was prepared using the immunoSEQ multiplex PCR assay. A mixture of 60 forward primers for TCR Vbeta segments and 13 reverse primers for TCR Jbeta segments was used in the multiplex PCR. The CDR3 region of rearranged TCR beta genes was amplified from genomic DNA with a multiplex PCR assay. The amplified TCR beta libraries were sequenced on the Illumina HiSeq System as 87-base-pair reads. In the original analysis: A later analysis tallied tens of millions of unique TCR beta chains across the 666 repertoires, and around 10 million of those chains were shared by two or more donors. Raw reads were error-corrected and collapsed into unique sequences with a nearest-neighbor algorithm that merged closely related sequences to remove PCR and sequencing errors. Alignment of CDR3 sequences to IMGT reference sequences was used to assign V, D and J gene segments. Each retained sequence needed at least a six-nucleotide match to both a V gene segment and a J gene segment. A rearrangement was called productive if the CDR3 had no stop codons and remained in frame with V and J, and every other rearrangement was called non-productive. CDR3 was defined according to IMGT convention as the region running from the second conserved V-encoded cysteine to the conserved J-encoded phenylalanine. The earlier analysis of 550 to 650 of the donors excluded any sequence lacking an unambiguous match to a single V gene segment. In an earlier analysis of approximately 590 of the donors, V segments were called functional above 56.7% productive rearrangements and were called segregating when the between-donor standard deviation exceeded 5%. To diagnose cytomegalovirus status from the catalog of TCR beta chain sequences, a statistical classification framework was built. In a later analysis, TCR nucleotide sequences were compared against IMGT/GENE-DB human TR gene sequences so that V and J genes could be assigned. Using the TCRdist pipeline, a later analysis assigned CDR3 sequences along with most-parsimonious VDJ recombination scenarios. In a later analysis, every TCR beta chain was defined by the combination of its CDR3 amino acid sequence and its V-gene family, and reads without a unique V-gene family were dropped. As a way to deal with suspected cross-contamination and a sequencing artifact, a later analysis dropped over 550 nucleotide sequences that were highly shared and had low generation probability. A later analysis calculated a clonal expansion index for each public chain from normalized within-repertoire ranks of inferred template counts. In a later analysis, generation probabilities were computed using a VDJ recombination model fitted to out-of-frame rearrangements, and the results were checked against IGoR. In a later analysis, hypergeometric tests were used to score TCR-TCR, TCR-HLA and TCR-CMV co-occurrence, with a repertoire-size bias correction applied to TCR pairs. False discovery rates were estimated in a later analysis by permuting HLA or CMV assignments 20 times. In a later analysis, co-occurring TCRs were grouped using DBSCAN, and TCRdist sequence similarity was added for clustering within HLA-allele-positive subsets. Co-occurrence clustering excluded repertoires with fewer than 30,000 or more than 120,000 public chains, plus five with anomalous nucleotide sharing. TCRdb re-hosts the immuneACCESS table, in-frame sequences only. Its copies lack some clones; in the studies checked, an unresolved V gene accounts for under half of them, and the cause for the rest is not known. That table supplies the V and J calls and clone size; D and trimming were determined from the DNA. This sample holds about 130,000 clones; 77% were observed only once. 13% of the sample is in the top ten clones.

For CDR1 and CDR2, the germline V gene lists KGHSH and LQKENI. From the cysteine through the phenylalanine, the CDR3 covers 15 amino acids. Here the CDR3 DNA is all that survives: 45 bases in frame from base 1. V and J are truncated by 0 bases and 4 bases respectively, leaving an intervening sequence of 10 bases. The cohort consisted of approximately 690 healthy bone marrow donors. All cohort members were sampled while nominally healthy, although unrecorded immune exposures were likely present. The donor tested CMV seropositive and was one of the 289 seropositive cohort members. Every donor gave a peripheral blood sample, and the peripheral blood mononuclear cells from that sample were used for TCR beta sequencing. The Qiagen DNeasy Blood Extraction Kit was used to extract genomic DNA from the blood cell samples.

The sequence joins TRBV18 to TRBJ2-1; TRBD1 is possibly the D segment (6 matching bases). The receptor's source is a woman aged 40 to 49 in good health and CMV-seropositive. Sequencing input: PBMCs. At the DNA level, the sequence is TGTGCCAGCTCACCACCGGACCAGGGGTACAATGAGCAGTTCTTC. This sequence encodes CASSPPDQGYNEQFF.